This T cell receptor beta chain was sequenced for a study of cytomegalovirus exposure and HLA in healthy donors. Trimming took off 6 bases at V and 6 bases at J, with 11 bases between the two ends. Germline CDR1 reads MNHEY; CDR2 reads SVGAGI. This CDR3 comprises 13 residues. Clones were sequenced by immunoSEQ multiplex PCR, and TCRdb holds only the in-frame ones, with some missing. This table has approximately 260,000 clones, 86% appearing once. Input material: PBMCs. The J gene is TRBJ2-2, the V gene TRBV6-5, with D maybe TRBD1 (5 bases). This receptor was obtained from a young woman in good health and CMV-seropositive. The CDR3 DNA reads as TGTGCCAGCAGCTTCGGACATTCCGGGGAGCTGTTTTTT. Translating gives CASSFGHSGELFF.